This T cell receptor (beta chain) was sequenced for a study of PD-1 blockade in classical Hodgkin lymphoma. Specified time point: newly diagnosed, previously untreated cHL patient sample. Purification of CD4+ T cells from thawed PBMCs was achieved by magnetic negative selection. Germline loops: CDR1 MDHEN, CDR2 SYDVKM. Unmatched junction bases numbered 3, after V lost 2 bases and J lost 5 bases. This CDR3 has 13 amino acids. Profiling relied on immunoSEQ multiplex PCR, and the TCRdb table lists in-frame clones only, not all of them. The profile covers thousands of clones, with 84% appearing a single time and over 2.5% taken by the ten largest.

Sequenced: CD4+ T cells from blood. This clonotype originated in a human donor with classical Hodgkin lymphoma. The chain is built from TRBV28 and TRBJ2-7; 7 positions match TRBD2. The CDR3 loop reads CASSLAGADEQYF. Written as DNA, the CDR3 is TGTGCCAGCAGTTTAGCGGGAGCTGACGAGCAGTACTTC.